One sample yielded the 5 T cell receptor beta chains listed below, sequenced in a study of T-cell reconstitution after alpha-beta-depleted transplantation in children. During its preparation, the TCRbeta library received unique molecular identifiers. TCRdb recomputed calls from the PCR reads with MiXCR, one row per CDR3 protein. The profile shows a few hundred thousand distinct CDR3 sequences, roughly 13% of them singletons. The source was PBMCs, collected from the stem cell graft. These receptors originate from a human donor who donated a stem cell graft to a child with Fanconi anemia.

The chain carries TRBV6-2 or TRBV6-3 and TRBJ2-7; 7 bases are shared with TRBD2. From germline, CDR1 is MNHEY and CDR2 SVGEGT. This CDR3 has 12 residues. V shed 7 bases, J shed 5 bases, and the junction held 5 bases outside the gene matches. Written as DNA, the CDR3 is TGTGCCAGCAAAACTAGCGTGAACGAGCAGTACTTC. This translates into CASKTSVNEQYF.

This clonotype was detected a few times. The V call is TRBV5-1, the J call TRBJ1-2; D gene unclear. V was cut by 5 bases and J by 2 bases, with 10 bases left in between. Germline V lookup: CDR1 SGHRS, CDR2 YFSETQ. The CDR3 consists of 13 residues. CDR3 bases: TGCGCCAGCAGTACGGTACCGAACTATGGCTACACCTTC. It encodes CASSTVPNYGYTF.

This clonotype was seen more than once but under ten times. The chain carries TRBV7-2 and TRBJ2-3; 8 nucleotides match TRBD2. The V gene end was trimmed by 8 bases and the J gene end by 8 bases; junction bases not matched to a gene: 15. Germline loops: CDR1 SGHTA, CDR2 FQGNSA. CDR3 length equals 15 residues. The CDR3: CASAPGGRGAGTQYF. The DNA for the CDR3 is TGTGCCAGCGCCCCTGGGGGGCGGGGGGCGGGTACGCAGTATTTT. Looking up the rest from reference TRBV7-2 and TRBJ2-3 gives the full variable domain: GAGVSQSPSNKVTEKGKDVELRCDPISGHTALYWYRQSLGQGLEFLIYFQGNSAPDKSGLPSDRFSAERTGGSVSTLTIQRTQQEDSAVYLCASAPGGRGAGTQYFGPGTRLTVL.

This clonotype showed up just a few times. The CDR3 loop reads CASSPQQYEAFF. The CDR3 DNA sequence: TGTGCCAGCAGCCCTCAACAGTATGAAGCTTTCTTT. The rearrangement joins TRBV6-6 to TRBJ1-1; D gene unclear. Per germline, CDR1 MNHNY and CDR2 SVGAGI (reference sequence). The CDR3 runs to 12 residues. V was pared by 6 bases and J by 7 bases, with 12 bases between.

This clonotype was seen only a few times. The V call is TRBV7-2, the J call TRBJ2-1; D is ambiguous. Germline V gene lookup returns CDR1 SGHTA and CDR2 FQGNSA. The V gene lost 7 bases and the J gene lost 3 bases, with 16 bases spanning the gap. The CDR3 extends over 15 amino acids. CDR3 nucleotides: TGTGCCAGCAACTCCCCCCTAAGGGTCTACAATGAGCAGTTCTTC. This encodes CASNSPLRVYNEQFF. The full variable domain, in which reference TRBV7-2 and TRBJ2-1 provide the parts outside the CDR3, is GAGVSQSPSNKVTEKGKDVELRCDPISGHTALYWYRQSLGQGLEFLIYFQGNSAPDKSGLPSDRFSAERTGGSVSTLTIQRTQQEDSAVYLCASNSPLRVYNEQFFGPGTRLTVL.